The clone carrying this T cell receptor beta chain is medium-sized within its sample. Its antigen is not known. CDR1 LGHNA and CDR2 YSLEER come from the germline V gene. V lost 1 base to trimming and J lost 2 bases, with 15 bases between them. The length of the CDR3 is 16 residues. Over chemoradiotherapy, repertoires were sampled more than once. This record belongs to a study of chemoradiotherapy in HPV16-positive cancers. About the research overall: Candidate HPV-specific clones and shared TCR motifs came from two HPV16-positive patients. Study conclusions and caveats: Better recurrence-free survival went with HPV-responsive T-cell expansion in HPV16-positive patients. Non-HPV-specific T cells did not expand in tumors during treatment, whereas candidate HPV-specific clones and E7-related motifs did.

Data came from immunoSEQ multiplex PCR; TCRdb stores just in-frame clones and leaves some out. This table has tens of thousands of clones, about 77% appearing once. The chain couples TRBV4-3 to TRBJ2-7, with a weak D call TRBD2 (6 bases). The origin of this receptor is a human donor with HPV-associated anogenital cancer. The source material was blood, sampled from a patient who underwent chemoradiotherapy. CDR3 region: CASSQVWLGGTYEQYF. The CDR3 DNA reads as TGCGCCAGCAGCCAAGTCTGGTTGGGCGGGACCTACGAGCAGTACTTC.